Given below is one T cell receptor (beta chain) in context. Its antigen has not been determined. Since no conserved phenylalanine or tryptophan closes the CDR3, a read error is the likely cause. In the paper's terms, the time point label means: five sample-tagged time points from pre-transplant (day -1) to day 368 post-transplant, pooled. After thawing, PBMC were stimulated with a CMV IE-1 overlapping peptide library for more than 9 hours, with no transport inhibitors added. After thawing, cells rested overnight before stimulation in R10 medium with CD28/CD49d costimulation. The IE-1 peptide library consisted of 15-amino-acid peptides overlapping by 11 amino acids. Samples from each time point were barcoded using BD Single-Cell Multiplexing Kit Sample Tags, then pooled and stained with sorting antibodies plus oligo-conjugated anti-CD45RA. A BD FACSAria III was used to sort CMV-responsive CD8+CD137+ and CD4+CD154+ T cells at 4-way purity. Blood was drawn into EDTA vacutainers and was processed by Ficoll gradient within 1-24 hours.

This record belongs to a study of immune aging and cytomegalovirus after organ transplant (dated by TCRdb to about 2021). About the full investigation: Three-drug immunosuppression with prednisone, tacrolimus, and mycophenolate was given to all transplant recipients.

The library relied on single-cell sequencing. The reads were generated on an Illumina NovaSeq 6000. The BD Rhapsody Targeted mRNA and AbSeq Reagent Kit was used in a microwell format for cell capture and library preparation. Libraries covered TCR, sample tags, AbSeq, and targeted mRNA from the Human T-Cell Expression Panel plus custom TOX and TOX2 primers. Sequencing of the libraries was performed on an Illumina NovaSeq. The paper's data handling went like this. The analysis covered around 10,000 cells in total, of which about 7,100 were CD8 T cells and approximately 4,500 were CD8 T cells with an identifiable TCR CDR3. The BD Rhapsody Targeted Analysis Pipeline, including V(D)J processing, was run on the Seven Bridges Genomics platform to process the raw data. SeqGeq 1.6.0 was used for quality control, Sample Tag demultiplexing with Lex-BDSMK, clone identification with VDJ Explorer, and Seurat clustering. A clone was considered non-expanded if it made up <1% of CD8 T cells, and considered a clonal expansion if it made up >2.5% of the sample. TCRdb reanalyzed the raw reads on its own, using fastp at Q25 for trimming and MiXCR for clone calling, and kept in-frame beta chains. Duplicate CDR3 protein sequences are folded into a single record with the most common DNA and genes. These V and J calls originate from TCRdb's pipeline instead of the authors' own analysis. Across this sample there are more than 20,000 distinct CDR3 sequences, with about a third seen only once. In total, the top ten clones hold 25% to 30% of the sample.

As encoded in the germline V gene (reference sequence), CDR1 is SEHNR while CDR2 is FQNEAQ. The CDR3 totals 15 residues, both ends included. Only the CDR3 DNA is retained, 45 bases long and in frame from the first base. Trimming removed 5 bases from V and 8 bases from J, leaving 18 bases between the germline ends. What the authors observed across the whole study: Aged-phenotype cells increased post-transplant regardless of clone size, earlier in large clones (days 200-264) than small clones, following viremia. Since the sequencing data did not include a CD57 measurement, a conservative gene-based definition of aging was used in its place. Large clones contained a bigger proportion of TEMRA cells, and over time the seven largest clones (approximately 2,000 cells) picked up aged and TEMRA cells and lost TCM cells.

This sequence uses TRBV7-9 and TRBJ1-4; D gene: possibly TRBD1, on 5 matching bases. The origin of this receptor is a female donor who had a heart transplant and CMV viremia. Sample: CMV peptide-activated CD4+ and CD8+ T cells sorted from blood, taken at five time points, pooled. The cell subset or site label here, explained by the study, means: sorted CD8+CD137+ and CD4+CD154+ T cells after approximately 12 h CMV IE-1 peptide stimulation. In nucleotides, the sequence is TGTGCCAGCAGCCTCGGGGACCGCTCGAGGGAAAAACTGTTTCTC. This codes for CASSLGDRSREKLFL.